The 14 T cell receptor gamma chains reported below all come from one sample, sequenced in a study of Vδ1+ human thymocytes. Study findings and constraints: In the thymus, TRG and TRD repertoires looked highly polyclonal with Gaussian CDR3 lengths.

Which antigens these TCRs recognize remains unknown. RNA was extracted from the cells and then reverse transcribed. The CDR3 regions were amplified by multiplex PCR from V-gene primers to a constant-region primer. TCRdb fed the multiplex PCR reads to CATT. The top ten clones hold under 2.5% of a sample with about 23,000 gamma-chain clones, 12% to 15% of them seen once. The sequencing input was Vdelta1+ gamma-delta thymocytes from the thymus. Subset noted: FACS-sorted CD3+ TCRalphabeta- TCRVdelta1+ TCRVdelta2- thymocytes. The receptor set was obtained from a child younger than two who had congenital heart surgery.

The rearrangement links TRGV4 to TRGJP2. V shed 1 base and J 3 bases; nucleotides not matched to a gene: 5. Germline-derived CDR1 and CDR2 are EGSTGY and YDSYTSSV. The CDR3 is made up of 15 amino acids. Here the CDR3 reads CATWDGGGSDWIKTF. In DNA form, the CDR3 reads TGTGCCACCTGGGATGGCGGAGGTAGTGATTGGATCAAGACGTTT.

In its sample, this clone was seen a few times. V and J are TRGV8 and TRGJ1 or TRGJ2. CDR3 length equals 12 residues. The trim removed 4 bases at V and 11 bases at J, leaving 11 bases unmatched. CDR1 and CDR2 (germline): VENAVY, YDSYNSRV. The DNA of the CDR3 is TGTGCCACCTGGGAGGCCCGCCCTGAGAAACTCTTT. This encodes CATWEARPEKLF.

A few counts support this clone. The rearrangement links TRGV4 to TRGJP2. The V gene end was trimmed by 6 bases and the J gene end by 11 bases; junction bases not matched to a gene: 12. Germline lookup yields CDR1 EGSTGY and CDR2 YDSYTSSV. There are 13 residues in the CDR3. In DNA form, the CDR3 reads TGTGCCACCTGGCAGCTTCCCGGGTGGATCAAGACGTTT. Encoded protein: CATWQLPGWIKTF.

The sample holds a few counts of this clone. The J gene is TRGJ1 or TRGJ2, the V gene TRGV4. V was clipped by 6 bases and J by 11 bases; unmatched bases: 10. The CDR3 is made up of 11 amino acids. Germline CDR1 is EGSTGY and CDR2 is YDSYTSSV. CDR3 bases: TGTGCCACCTGGAACAGGATAGAGAAACTCTTT. This sequence encodes CATWNRIEKLF.

This clone has only a few counts. The chain carries TRGV8 and TRGJP2. V gave up 6 bases and J gave up 3 bases; unmatched junction bases: 4. CDR1 and CDR2 from the germline V gene are VENAVY and YDSYNSRV. The CDR3 sequence is 13 residues long. This CDR3 reads CATWRGSDWIKTF. The CDR3 DNA follows: TGTGCCACCTGGCGGGGTAGTGATTGGATCAAGACGTTT.

This clone was counted between two and nine times. The gene calls are TRGV3 and TRGJ1 or TRGJ2. Germline CDR1 reads VTNTFY; CDR2 reads YDVSTARD (reference sequence). This CDR3 is 17 amino acids long. J was trimmed by 1 base and V by 0 bases; bases with no gene match: 12. For the CDR3, the DNA is TGTGCCACCTGGGACAGGCGCCCGGTGAAAAATTATTATAAGAAACTCTTT. It codes for CATWDRRPVKNYYKKLF.

J is TRGJ1 or TRGJ2 and V is TRGV9. This CDR3 region has 14 residues. The germline V gene encodes CDR1 GITISATS and CDR2 ISYDGTV (reference sequence). V shed 6 bases, J shed 0 bases, and the junction held 8 bases outside the gene matches. CDR3 in DNA: TGTGCCTTGTGGTACGTTTCGAATTATTATAAGAAACTCTTT. It codes for CALWYVSNYYKKLF.

The table lists this clone with a few counts. The gene calls are TRGV3 and TRGJ1 or TRGJ2. The V segment lost 0 bases and the J segment 12 bases; nucleotides outside the gene matches: 11. CDR1 and CDR2 (germline): VTNTFY, YDVSTARD (reference sequence). The CDR3 runs to 13 residues. Written as DNA, the CDR3 is TGTGCCACCTGGGACAGGCCAGATCGGGGGAAACTCTTT. It encodes CATWDRPDRGKLF.

The chain recombines TRGV4 with TRGJ1 or TRGJ2. CDR1 is EGSTGY and CDR2 is YDSYTSSV in the germline V gene. V was clipped by 3 bases and J by 11 bases; unmatched bases: 7. The CDR3 loop spans 11 amino acids. CDR3 sequence (DNA): TGTGCCACCTGGGATAATGGTGAGAAACTCTTT. It is translated as CATWDNGEKLF.

This clone appeared once. The chain uses TRGV5 and TRGJ1 or TRGJ2. This CDR3 spans 17 amino acids. Per the germline V gene, CDR1 is VINAFY and CDR2 is YDVSNSKD. Trimming removed 3 bases from V and 2 bases from J; junction bases left unmatched: 16. Here the CDR3 reads CATWDWRTPDYYYKKLF. The CDR3 bases are TGTGCCACCTGGGACTGGCGGACTCCAGATTATTATTATAAGAAACTCTTT.

V gene TRGV5 combines with J gene TRGJ1 or TRGJ2. Per germline, CDR1 VINAFY and CDR2 YDVSNSKD. The CDR3 sequence is 12 residues long. J was trimmed by 8 bases and V by 4 bases; bases with no gene match: 8. For the CDR3, the DNA is TGTGCCACCTGGGAGTTGGGTAATAAGAAACTCTTT. It yields the protein CATWELGNKKLF.

The chain joins TRGV2 to TRGJP2. The CDR3 is made up of 13 amino acids. After removal of 0 bases from V and 12 bases from J, the junction contained 7 bases not matched to a gene. The germline V gene encodes CDR1 EGSNGY and CDR2 YDSYNSKV. In nucleotides, the CDR3 is TGTGCCACCTGGGACGGGCTGGGGGGGATCAAGACGTTT. Protein product: CATWDGLGGIKTF.

In this sample, this clone turned up a few times. The identical CDR3 is also encoded by other nucleotide sequences in the sample. The chain links TRGV4 to TRGJ1 or TRGJ2. V was clipped by 0 bases and J by 2 bases; unmatched bases: 4. There are 14 residues in the CDR3. The germline CDR1 and CDR2 sequences are EGSTGY and YDSYTSSV. This CDR3 is CATWDGPDYYKKLF. The CDR3 nucleotides read TGTGCCACCTGGGATGGGCCCGATTATTATAAGAAACTCTTT.

As for this clone: This could be a read error, since a much larger clone is one nucleotide away. V and J are TRGV3 and TRGJ1 or TRGJ2. This CDR3 is built from 14 residues. V dropped 0 bases and J dropped 3; count of bases not matched to a gene: 5. Germline CDR1 VTNTFY, CDR2 YDVSTARD (reference sequence). CDR3 protein: CATWDRQAYYKKLF. CDR3 nucleotides: TGTGCCACCTGGGACAGGCAGGCTTATTATAAGAAACTCTTT.